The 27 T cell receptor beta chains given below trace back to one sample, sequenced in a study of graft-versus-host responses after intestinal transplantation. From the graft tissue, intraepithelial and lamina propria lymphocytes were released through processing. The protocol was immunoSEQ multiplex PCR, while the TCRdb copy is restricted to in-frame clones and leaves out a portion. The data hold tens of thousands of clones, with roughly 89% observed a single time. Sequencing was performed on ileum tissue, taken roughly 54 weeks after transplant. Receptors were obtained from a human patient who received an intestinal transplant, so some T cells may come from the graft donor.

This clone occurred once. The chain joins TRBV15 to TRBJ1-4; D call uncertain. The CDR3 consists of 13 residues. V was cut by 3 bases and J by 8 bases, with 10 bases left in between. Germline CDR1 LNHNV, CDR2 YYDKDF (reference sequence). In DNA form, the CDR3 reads TGTGCCACCAGCAGGGGAGATTCGGAAAAACTGTTTTTT. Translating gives CATSRGDSEKLFF.

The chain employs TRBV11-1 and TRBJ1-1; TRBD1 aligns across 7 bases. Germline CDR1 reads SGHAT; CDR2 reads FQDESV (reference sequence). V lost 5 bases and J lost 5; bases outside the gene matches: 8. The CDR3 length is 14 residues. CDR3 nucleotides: TGTGCCAGCAGCGAGACCCGACAGGGTACTGAAGCTTTCTTT. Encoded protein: CASSETRQGTEAFF.

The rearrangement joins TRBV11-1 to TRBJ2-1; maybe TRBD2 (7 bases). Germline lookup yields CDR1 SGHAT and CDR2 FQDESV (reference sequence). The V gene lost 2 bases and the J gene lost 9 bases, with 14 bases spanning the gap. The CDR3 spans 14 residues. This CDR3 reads CASSLWGRGGEQFF. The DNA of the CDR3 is TGTGCCAGCAGCTTATGGGGGCGCGGGGGTGAGCAGTTCTTC. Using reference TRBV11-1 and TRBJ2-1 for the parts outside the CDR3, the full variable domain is EAEVAQSPRYKITEKSQAVAFWCDPISGHATLYWYRQILGQGPELLVQFQDESVVDDSQLPKDRFSAERLKGVDSTLKIQPAELGDSAMYLCASSLWGRGGEQFFGPGTRLTVL.

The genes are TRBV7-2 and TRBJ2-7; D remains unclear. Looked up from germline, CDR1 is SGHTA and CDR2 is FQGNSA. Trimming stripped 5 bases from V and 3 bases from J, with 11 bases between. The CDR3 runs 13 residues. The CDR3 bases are TGTGCCAGCAGCCTCGCGCCACTCTACGAGCAGTACTTC. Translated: CASSLAPLYEQYF.

CDR3 coding DNA: TGTGCCAGCGGCCCGGGACTAGGGCAGGATGAGCAGTTCTTC. Its translation: CASGPGLGQDEQFF. The V and J genes are TRBV5-4 and TRBJ2-1; 8 positions agree with TRBD2. The CDR3 totals 14 residues. Germline CDR1 is SGHNT and CDR2 is YYREEE (reference sequence). Trimming took 7 bases from V and 8 from J; bases not matched to a gene: 11.

CDR3 in DNA: TGCGCCAGCACCTGGACAGGGAGGCGTGTAGGTGAAAAACTGTTTTTT. Protein: CASTWTGRRVGEKLFF. V and J are TRBV5-1 and TRBJ1-4; 8 bases match TRBD1. This CDR3 has 16 residues. Germline V CDR1 and CDR2: SGHRS, YFSETQ. J was trimmed by 7 bases and V by 6 bases; bases with no gene match: 14.

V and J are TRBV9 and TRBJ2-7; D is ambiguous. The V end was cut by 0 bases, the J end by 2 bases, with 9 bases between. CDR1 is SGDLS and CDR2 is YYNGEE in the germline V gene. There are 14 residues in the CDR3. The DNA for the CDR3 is TGTGCCAGCAGCGTAGATCCCTCACCCTACGAGCAGTACTTC. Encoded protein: CASSVDPSPYEQYF. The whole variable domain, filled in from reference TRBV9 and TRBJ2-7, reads DSGVTQTPKHLITATGQRVTLRCSPRSGDLSVYWYQQSLDQGLQFLIQYYNGEERAKGNILERFSAQQFPDLHSELNLSSLELGDSALYFCASSVDPSPYEQYFGPGTRLTVT.

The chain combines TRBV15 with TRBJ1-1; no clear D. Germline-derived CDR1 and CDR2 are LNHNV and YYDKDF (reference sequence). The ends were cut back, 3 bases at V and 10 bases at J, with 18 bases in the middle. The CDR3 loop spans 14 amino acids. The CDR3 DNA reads TGTGCCACCAGCAGTCCCAATCTGGGGAAATCAGCTTTCTTT. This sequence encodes CATSSPNLGKSAFF.

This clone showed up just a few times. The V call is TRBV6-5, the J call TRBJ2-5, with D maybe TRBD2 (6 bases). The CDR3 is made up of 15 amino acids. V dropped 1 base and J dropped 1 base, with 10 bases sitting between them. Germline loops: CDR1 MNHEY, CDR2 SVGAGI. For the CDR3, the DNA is TGTGCCAGCAGTTACTGGGGTAGCGGCCAAGAGACCCAGTACTTC. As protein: CASSYWGSGQETQYF.

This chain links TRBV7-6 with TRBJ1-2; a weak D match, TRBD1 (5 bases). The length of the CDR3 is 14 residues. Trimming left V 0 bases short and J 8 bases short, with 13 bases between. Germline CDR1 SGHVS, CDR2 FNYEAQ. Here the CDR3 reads CASSLAVGDRGYTF. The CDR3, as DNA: TGTGCCAGCAGCTTAGCCGTGGGGGATCGGGGCTACACCTTC.

This chain's CDR3 is CASSLSGGSLTGELFF. The CDR3 DNA follows: TGTGCCAGCAGTCTAAGCGGGGGGAGTCTGACCGGGGAGCTGTTTTTT. This chain links TRBV2 with TRBJ2-2; 9 positions agree with TRBD2. Germline CDR1 reads SNHLY; CDR2 reads FYNNEI. The CDR3 consists of 16 residues. The V segment lost 5 bases and the J segment 5 bases; nucleotides outside the gene matches: 9.

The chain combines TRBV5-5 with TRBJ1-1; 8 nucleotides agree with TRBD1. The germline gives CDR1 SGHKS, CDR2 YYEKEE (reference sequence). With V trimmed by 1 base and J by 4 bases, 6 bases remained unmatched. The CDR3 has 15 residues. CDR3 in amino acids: CASSLLTGVGTEAFF. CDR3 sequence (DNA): TGTGCCAGCAGCTTGCTGACAGGGGTTGGCACTGAAGCTTTCTTT.

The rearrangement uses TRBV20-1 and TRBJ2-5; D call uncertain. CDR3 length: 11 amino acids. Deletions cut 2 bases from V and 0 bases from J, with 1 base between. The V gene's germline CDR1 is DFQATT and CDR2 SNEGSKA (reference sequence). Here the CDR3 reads CSARHQETQYF. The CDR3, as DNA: TGCAGTGCTAGACACCAAGAGACCCAGTACTTC.

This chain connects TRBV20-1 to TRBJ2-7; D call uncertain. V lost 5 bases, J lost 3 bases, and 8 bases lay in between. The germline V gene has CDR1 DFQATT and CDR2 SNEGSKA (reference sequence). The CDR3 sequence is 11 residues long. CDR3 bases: TGCAGTGCTCCTAGGGACTACGAGCAGTACTTC. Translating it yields CSAPRDYEQYF.

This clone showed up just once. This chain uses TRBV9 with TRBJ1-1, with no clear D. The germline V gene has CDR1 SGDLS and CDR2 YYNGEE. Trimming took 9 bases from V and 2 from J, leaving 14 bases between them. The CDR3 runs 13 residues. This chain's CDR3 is CAIPVEVNTEAFF. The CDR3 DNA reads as TGTGCCATCCCTGTAGAGGTTAACACTGAAGCTTTCTTT.

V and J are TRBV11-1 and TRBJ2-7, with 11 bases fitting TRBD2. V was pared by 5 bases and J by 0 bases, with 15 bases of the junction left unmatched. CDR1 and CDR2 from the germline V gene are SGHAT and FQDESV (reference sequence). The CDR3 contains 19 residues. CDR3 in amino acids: CASSPGTGRLAGSSYEQYF. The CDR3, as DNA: TGTGCCAGCAGCCCGGGGACAGGGCGACTAGCGGGGAGCTCCTACGAGCAGTACTTC.

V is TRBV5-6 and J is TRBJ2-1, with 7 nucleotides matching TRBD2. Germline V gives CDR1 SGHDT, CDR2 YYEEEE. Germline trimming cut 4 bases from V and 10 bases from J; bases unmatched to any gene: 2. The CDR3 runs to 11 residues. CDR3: CASSQLAEQFF. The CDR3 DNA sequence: TGTGCCAGCAGCCAACTAGCGGAGCAGTTCTTC.

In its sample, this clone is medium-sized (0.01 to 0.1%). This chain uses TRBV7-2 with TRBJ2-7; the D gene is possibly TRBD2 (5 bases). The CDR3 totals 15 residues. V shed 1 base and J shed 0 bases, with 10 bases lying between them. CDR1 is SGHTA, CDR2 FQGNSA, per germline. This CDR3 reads CASSLVLGSSYEQYF. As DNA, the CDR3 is TGTGCCAGCAGCTTAGTACTAGGGAGCTCCTACGAGCAGTACTTC.

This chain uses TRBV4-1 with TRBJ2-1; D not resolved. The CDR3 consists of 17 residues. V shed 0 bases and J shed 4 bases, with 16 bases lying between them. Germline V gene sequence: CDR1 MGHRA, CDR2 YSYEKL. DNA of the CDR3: TGCGCCAGCAGCCAAGAAAGGAACTTGTTATGGTACAATGAGCAGTTCTTC. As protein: CASSQERNLLWYNEQFF.

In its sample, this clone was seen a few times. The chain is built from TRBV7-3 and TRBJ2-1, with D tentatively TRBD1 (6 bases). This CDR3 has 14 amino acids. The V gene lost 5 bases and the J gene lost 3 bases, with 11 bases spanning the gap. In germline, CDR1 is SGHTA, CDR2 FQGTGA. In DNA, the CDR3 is TGTGCCAGCAGCCCGGACAGCCACTACAATGAGCAGTTCTTC. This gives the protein CASSPDSHYNEQFF.

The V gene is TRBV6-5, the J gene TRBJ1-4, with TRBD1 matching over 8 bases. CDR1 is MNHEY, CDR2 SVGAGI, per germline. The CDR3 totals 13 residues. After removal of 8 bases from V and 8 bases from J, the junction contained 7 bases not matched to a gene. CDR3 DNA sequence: TGTGCCAGCGGTGACAGGGGCGGGGAAAAACTGTTTTTT. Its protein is CASGDRGGEKLFF.

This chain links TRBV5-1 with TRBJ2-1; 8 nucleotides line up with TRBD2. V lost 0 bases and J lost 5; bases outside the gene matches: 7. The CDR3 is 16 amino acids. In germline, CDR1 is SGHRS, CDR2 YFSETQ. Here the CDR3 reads CASSLGILAEDNEQFF. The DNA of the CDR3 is TGCGCCAGCAGCTTGGGTATACTAGCGGAAGACAATGAGCAGTTCTTC.

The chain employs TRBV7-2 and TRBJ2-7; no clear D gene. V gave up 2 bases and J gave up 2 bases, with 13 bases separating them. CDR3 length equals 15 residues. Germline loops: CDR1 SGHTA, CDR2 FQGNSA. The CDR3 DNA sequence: TGTGCCAGCAGCTTACGGATCACCCCAACCTACGAGCAGTACTTC. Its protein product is CASSLRITPTYEQYF.

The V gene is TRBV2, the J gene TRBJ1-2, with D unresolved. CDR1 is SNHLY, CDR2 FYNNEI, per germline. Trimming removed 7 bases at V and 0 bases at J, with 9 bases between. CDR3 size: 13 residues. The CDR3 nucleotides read TGTGCCAGCAACCTGGCTGCTAACTATGGCTACACCTTC. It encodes CASNLAANYGYTF.

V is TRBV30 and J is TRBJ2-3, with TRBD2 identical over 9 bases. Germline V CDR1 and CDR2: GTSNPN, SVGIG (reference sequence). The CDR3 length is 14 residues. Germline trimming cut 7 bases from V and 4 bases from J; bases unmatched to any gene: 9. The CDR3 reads CASPAGGGADTQYF. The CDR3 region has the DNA TGTGCCTCGCCGGCGGGAGGGGGGGCAGATACGCAGTATTTT.

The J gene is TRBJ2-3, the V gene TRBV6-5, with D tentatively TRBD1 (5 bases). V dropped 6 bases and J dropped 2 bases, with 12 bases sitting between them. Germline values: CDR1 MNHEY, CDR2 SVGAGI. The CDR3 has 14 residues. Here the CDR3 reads CASRDTINTDTQYF. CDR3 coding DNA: TGTGCCAGCAGGGACACGATTAACACAGATACGCAGTATTTT.

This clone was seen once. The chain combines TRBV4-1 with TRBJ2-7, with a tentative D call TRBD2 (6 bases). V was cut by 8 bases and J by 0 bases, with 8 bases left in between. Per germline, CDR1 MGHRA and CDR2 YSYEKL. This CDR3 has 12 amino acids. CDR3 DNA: TGCGCCAGCGGAGGGCCCTCCTACGAGCAGTACTTC. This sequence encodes CASGGPSYEQYF.